This T cell receptor (beta chain) was documented in a study of blood T cell repertoires in COVID-19 (dated by TCRdb to the early 2020s). For the wider study: Samples covering the acute and convalescent phases of COVID-19 were provided by collaborators in the United States, Italy and Spain. The prospective study material was composed of cDNA or gDNA derived from T cells, B-cell-depleted T cells, or PBMCs. Subjects who had been exposed to COVID-19, were actively infected with it, or had recovered from it provided the deeply sampled blood TCRbeta repertoires that made up the dataset. The repertoires were made available in a free public database intended to serve as a resource for research on the immune response to SARS-CoV-2. The samples were drawn from two sources: the first 160 participants of the ongoing ImmuneRACE study, and 1,000 to 1,500 subjects contributed by 6 global collaborators. A de-identified subject ID, COVID-19 status, age in years and sex were almost always included in the sample metadata. HLA class I and class II types, where available, came from metadata supplied by the sample provider rather than from assay-based typing.

TCRbeta CDR3 regions were amplified from genomic DNA by means of the immunoSEQ Assay, a bias-controlled multiplex PCR. The authors processed their data as follows. The number of nucleated cells in each sample was estimated from the amplification of reference gene primers within the assay. To quantify the absolute abundance of each unique TCRbeta CDR3 rearrangement, sequence reads were collapsed and filtered. For each sample, productive Simpson clonality was calculated by taking the square root of Simpson's diversity index across productive rearrangements. TCRdb provides this immuneACCESS table in a form limited to in-frame rearrangements. Some clones are lacking; in checked studies, under half of them reflect an unresolved V gene, and why the rest are absent is not known. Clonal size and the V and J genes are those of that table, whereas D and trimming came from the DNA. This sample comprises about 180,000 clones, roughly 84% of them detected only once. In total, the top ten clones hold approximately 5.4% of the sample.

Points the paper makes about the study in general: Clinical and demographic metadata were provided uncurated, with the amount varying by source and participant.

One collaborating source in Seattle enrolled patients while the patients were actively infected and followed the patients over time throughout the course of disease. Whole blood was collected in K2EDTA tubes by collaborating institutions according to the institutions' own protocols. For TCRbeta analysis, collaborators shipped samples as frozen whole blood, isolated PBMCs, or DNA extracted from either of those sample types. About this clone itself: Its antigen remains undetermined. Per-base qualities were not stored, and no clone one base away is much larger.

Including cysteine and phenylalanine, the CDR3 has 15 amino acids. CDR3 DNA is the only sequence kept; it has 45 bases, read in frame from the first base. Trimming accounts for 4 bases at V and 1 base at J, while the number of junction bases matched to no gene is 2. The germline V gene gives CDR1 as SGHTA and CDR2 as FQGNSA. The chain was built from TRBV7-2 and TRBJ1-3; TRBD1 matches 9 bases in the middle. Material for sequencing was peripheral blood. This TCR derives from a woman in her fifties or sixties with COVID-19, enrolled during active disease. The DNA sequence is TGTGCCAGCAGCTCCGGGACAGGGTCTGGAAACACCATATATTTT. It encodes CASSSGTGSGNTIYF.